Below are 3 T cell receptor beta chains sequenced from a single sample in a study of OX40 agonist ivuxolimab in advanced cancers. TCRdb keeps only in-frame clones here, not all; method: immunoSEQ multiplex PCR. The sample lists 25,000 to 40,000 clones, around nine tenths occurring once. The specimen comprised CD4+ or CD8+ T cells sorted from blood, sampled in a trial of the OX40 agonist ivuxolimab. These receptors all come from an adult with an advanced solid tumor such as melanoma, head and neck, liver or kidney cancer.

The chain combines TRBV5-8 with TRBJ2-3; D may be TRBD2 (7 bases). This CDR3 spans 20 amino acids. Trimming took off 0 bases at V and 4 bases at J, with 27 bases between the two ends. Germline V CDR1 and CDR2: SGHTS, YDEGEE. In nucleotides, the CDR3 is TGTGCCAGCAGCTTGGTTTGGGTTGCGGGGGCCATCGGAATCCCAGATACGCAGTATTTT. As protein: CASSLVWVAGAIGIPDTQYF.

The chain carries TRBV28 and TRBJ1-3; maybe TRBD1 (5 bases). V gave up 1 base and J gave up 0 bases, with 13 bases separating them. The CDR3 length is 17 residues. CDR1 MDHEN and CDR2 SYDVKM come from the germline V gene. The CDR3 region is CASSLFPGDFSGNTIYF. CDR3 coding DNA: TGTGCCAGCAGTTTATTTCCGGGGGACTTCTCTGGAAACACCATATATTTT.

The sample holds a few counts of this clone. The chain is built from TRBV27 and TRBJ2-7; 11 nucleotides line up with TRBD2. Germline values: CDR1 MNHEY, CDR2 SMNVEV (reference sequence). With V trimmed by 5 bases and J by 3 bases, 3 bases remained unmatched. The CDR3 loop spans 14 amino acids. The CDR3 region has the DNA TGTGCCAGCAGTCCCGGACTAGCGGGCTACGAGCAGTACGTC. It yields the protein CASSPGLAGYEQYV.